The rows below give T cell receptor beta chains drawn from one sample of a study of blood T cell repertoires in COVID-19. Repertoires were generated with immunoSEQ multiplex PCR, while TCRdb's copy carries only in-frame clones and drops some. The table includes 70,000 to 95,000 clones, roughly 89% detected once. The sequenced material came from peripheral blood. The source of these receptors is a woman at least 80 years old with active COVID-19. Both conserved end residues are part of each CDR3. The D gene is left open where the match is weak. The size entry is marked missing in some rows and otherwise reads once, few, many or a size class.

. | TRBJ1-2 | once | TRBV28 | TGTGCCAGCAGTTTACGGGGGGGGATAAATGGCTACACCTTC | CASSLRGGINGYTF
TRBD2 | TRBJ2-4 | few | TRBV7-2 | TGTGCCAGCAGCTTAGCCCCTCCTAGCGGGAGTATAGGAAACATTCAGTACTTC | CASSLAPPSGSIGNIQYF
TRBD1 | TRBJ1-4 | . | TRBV19 | TGTGCCAGTAGTACCGACAGGGTAACGAATGAAAAACTGTTTTTT | CASSTDRVTNEKLFF
TRBD2 | TRBJ2-7 | . | TRBV6-6 | TGTGCCAGCAGGGGGGGGACTAGCTCGTACGAGCAGTACTTC | CASRGGTSSYEQYF
. | TRBJ1-1 | . | TRBV7-6 | TGTGCCAGCAGCTTAGCCGGGGGTCGTGAAGCTTTCTTT | CASSLAGGREAFF
TRBD2 | TRBJ2-2 | . | TRBV7-2 | TGTGCCAGCAGCCAAGAAGTGAGTAGCGGGGTCCCGGAGGAGCTGTTTTTT | CASSQEVSSGVPEELFF
. | TRBJ2-5 | few | TRBV2 | TGTGCCAGCAGTGGGGCCAACCAAGAGACCCAGTACTTC | CASSGANQETQYF
TRBD2 | TRBJ2-1 | . | TRBV5-6 | TGTGCCAGCAGCATCTCGTATTCTAGCGGGACCCGCCCCTACAATGAGCAGTTCTTC | CASSISYSSGTRPYNEQFF
. | TRBJ2-1 | . | TRBV7-3 | TGTGCCAGCAGCTCCCCCGGCGGGACCCTCGTTAATAATGAGCAGTTCTTC | CASSSPGGTLVNNEQFF
TRBD1 | TRBJ1-5 | few | TRBV2 | TGTGCCAGCAGTGAAATCCGACAGGGGAGTCAGCCCCAGCATTTT | CASSEIRQGSQPQHF
. | TRBJ2-7 | . | TRBV6-5 | TGTGCCAGCGTCTCCTTTTACGAGCAGTACTTC | CASVSFYEQYF
. | TRBJ2-2 | . | TRBV9 | TGTGCCAGCAGCGCGACAGGGAACACCGGGGAGCTGTTTTTT | CASSATGNTGELFF
TRBD1 | TRBJ1-2 | . | TRBV14 | TGTGCCAGCAGCCAGCCGGGACAGGGAATCTATGGCTACACCTTC | CASSQPGQGIYGYTF
TRBD2 | TRBJ2-1 | . | TRBV11-3 | TGTGCCAGCGCCGAGACTAGCGGGCACAATGAGCAGTTCTTC | CASAETSGHNEQFF
. | TRBJ2-7 | . | TRBV28 | TGTGCCAGCAGTTTACGATGGGCCCACTACGAGCAGTACTTC | CASSLRWAHYEQYF
. | TRBJ2-1 | . | TRBV11-3 | TGTGCCAGCAGCTTATGGGGGGACAATGAGCAGTTCTTC | CASSLWGDNEQFF
. | TRBJ2-7 | few | TRBV14 | TGTGCCAGCAGCCTGATACAGGGACCCTACGAGCAGTACTTC | CASSLIQGPYEQYF
TRBD2 | TRBJ2-3 | . | TRBV25-1 | TGTGCCAGCAGTGCCACGGGGGGTCCCACAGATACGCAGTATTTT | CASSATGGPTDTQYF
TRBD2 | TRBJ2-1 | . | TRBV28 | TGTGCCAGCTCCTTGGGGGTAGCGGGAGCGGATGAGCAGTTCTTC | CASSLGVAGADEQFF
. | TRBJ2-2 | . | TRBV12-3/TRBV12-4 | TGTGCCAGCAGCACGACTTCTGGAGGGGAGCTGTTTTTT | CASSTTSGGELFF
TRBD2 | TRBJ2-3 | . | TRBV10-3 | TGTGCCATCAAAGCGGGAGGGCCGGATACGCAGTATTTT | CAIKAGGPDTQYF
. | TRBJ2-7 | . | TRBV5-1 | TGCGCCAGCAGCTTGGAAGGTCTGCGCGGGCAGTACTTC | CASSLEGLRGQYF
TRBD2 | TRBJ2-3 | . | TRBV19 | TGTGCCAGTAGTATCTTTAGCGGGAGGGCCGCAGATACGCAGTATTTT | CASSIFSGRAADTQYF
. | TRBJ1-4 | few | TRBV14 | TGTGCCAGCAGCCAACGCGTTGCGGGACGGTTTAATGAAAAACTGTTTTTT | CASSQRVAGRFNEKLFF
. | TRBJ1-6 | . | TRBV11-2 | TGTGCCAGCAGCTTAGTCGCAGGGGAACATTCACCCCTCCACTTT | CASSLVAGEHSPLHF
. | TRBJ1-6 | few | TRBV21-1 | TGTGCCAGCAGCAACCAGGGCCACTATAATTCACCCCTCCACTTT | CASSNQGHYNSPLHF
. | TRBJ2-7 | . | TRBV15 | TGTGCCACCAACGCGGGTAGCGGATACTACGAGCAGTACTTC | CATNAGSGYYEQYF
TRBD1 | TRBJ2-7 | once | TRBV7-8 | TGTGCCAGCACCCTCTCACCGGGACAGACCTACGAGCAGTACTTC | CASTLSPGQTYEQYF
. | TRBJ2-3 | few | TRBV7-3 | TGTGCCAGCAGCTTAACGCCTATTGGAGTTGGGACTAGCACAGATACGCAGTATTTT | CASSLTPIGVGTSTDTQYF
. | TRBJ1-5 | . | TRBV6-1 | TGTGCCAGCAGTGAAGCGGCGGCAGTTAATCAGCCCCAGCATTTT | CASSEAAAVNQPQHF
TRBD1 | TRBJ1-5 | . | TRBV28 | TGTGCCAGCACCCCCGCGGGGACAGGGCGGCAGCCCCAGCATTTT | CASTPAGTGRQPQHF
TRBD1 | TRBJ2-7 | once | TRBV5-1 | TGCGCCAGCAGCTTGGCGACAGGGTTCCCTTACGAGCAGTACTTC | CASSLATGFPYEQYF
. | TRBJ1-3 | once | TRBV2 | TGTGCCAGCAGTGAAGCGACAGCCGGGGGAAACACCATATATTTT | CASSEATAGGNTIYF
. | TRBJ1-5 | . | TRBV28 | TGTGCCAGTACGACTACGGAGAAGGGCAATCAGCCCCAGCATTTT | CASTTTEKGNQPQHF
TRBD2 | TRBJ2-2 | once | TRBV7-6 | TGTGCCAGCAGCTTAAGCCCCGGACTAGCGGGAGGAAACACCGGGGAGCTGTTTTTT | CASSLSPGLAGGNTGELFF
. | TRBJ1-5 | once | TRBV27 | TGTGCCAGCAGCCCCCAGGGTAGGGACAATCAGCCCCAGCATTTT | CASSPQGRDNQPQHF
. | TRBJ1-6 | . | TRBV19 | TGTGCCAGTAGTCCTTTTGGGCCCACCTATAATTCACCCCTCCACTTT | CASSPFGPTYNSPLHF
TRBD1 | TRBJ1-6 | . | TRBV6-5 | TGTGCCAGCAGTTCGCCGGACAGGGGCGATATTTCACCCCTCCACTTT | CASSSPDRGDISPLHF
. | TRBJ1-5 | few | TRBV2 | TGTGCCAGCAGAGACCCAGGGGCGCCTCAGCCCCAGCATTTT | CASRDPGAPQPQHF
TRBD2 | TRBJ2-2 | . | TRBV18 | TGTGCCAGCTCACCAACTAGCGGGACCGGGGAGCTGTTTTTT | CASSPTSGTGELFF
TRBD2 | TRBJ2-1 | . | TRBV7-9 | TGTGCCAGCAGCTTAAGGGAGGGACTAGTCAGATACAATGAGCAGTTCTTC | CASSLREGLVRYNEQFF
TRBD2 | TRBJ2-4 | . | TRBV6-2/TRBV6-3 | TGTGCCAGCAGTTCAGCGCTAGCGGGAGGGATGAGAGCCAAAAACATTCAGTACTTC | CASSSALAGGMRAKNIQYF
. | TRBJ2-7 | . | TRBV7-9 | TGTGCCAGCAGCCCGGGGGATGGGGGGCAGTACTTC | CASSPGDGGQYF
. | TRBJ1-2 | . | TRBV2 | TGTGCCAGCAGTACAATACGGGACACCGGATACACCTTC | CASSTIRDTGYTF
TRBD2 | TRBJ2-3 | . | TRBV5-8 | TGTGCCAGCAGAAAAAGCGGGAGCGCAGATACGCAGTATTTT | CASRKSGSADTQYF
TRBD2 | TRBJ2-7 | . | TRBV19 | TGTGCCAGTAGTGGCGGGAGGACCCCCTACGAGCAGTACTTC | CASSGGRTPYEQYF
. | TRBJ1-1 | . | TRBV12-3/TRBV12-4 | TGTGCCAGCAGCCTCGACAGAGGCACTGAAGCTTTCTTT | CASSLDRGTEAFF
TRBD1 | TRBJ2-2 | . | TRBV11-3 | TGTGCCAGCAGCCCAAGACAGGGGGCGTCCGGGGAGCTGTTTTTT | CASSPRQGASGELFF
TRBD2 | TRBJ2-1 | . | TRBV11-2 | TGTGCCAGCAGCTTAGTGTGGGGCGGGAGGGGTGAGCAGTTCTTC | CASSLVWGGRGEQFF
TRBD1 | TRBJ1-2 | . | TRBV11-2 | TGTGCCAGCAGCTCGGACAGGCAGGGCTATGGCTACACCTTC | CASSSDRQGYGYTF
. | TRBJ1-3 | once | TRBV5-1 | TGCGCCAGCAGCCTTACTACGGACAGTCCTGGAAACACCATATATTTT | CASSLTTDSPGNTIYF
TRBD1 | TRBJ2-3 | few | TRBV5-6 | TGTGCCAGCACCTCAGACAGGGCACTCACAGATACGCAGTATTTT | CASTSDRALTDTQYF
TRBD1 | TRBJ2-5 | once | TRBV27 | TGTGCCAGCAGTCCTGGGACAGCGACTGATGGCGAGACCCAGTACTTC | CASSPGTATDGETQYF
TRBD1 | TRBJ1-2 | . | TRBV28 | TGTGCCAGCAGTCGGACAGGTCGGTATGGCTACACCTTC | CASSRTGRYGYTF
. | TRBJ1-2 | . | TRBV28 | TGTGCCAGCAGCTCACAATCCGCAAACTATGGCTACACCTTC | CASSSQSANYGYTF
TRBD1 | TRBJ2-7 | . | TRBV5-1 | TGCGCCAGCAGCCCCAGACAGGGAAGCTCCTACGAGCAGTACTTC | CASSPRQGSSYEQYF
TRBD2 | TRBJ2-1 | . | TRBV7-9 | TGTGCCAGCAGCTTGAGGACTAGCGGGAGACTAGATGAGCAGTTCTTC | CASSLRTSGRLDEQFF
. | TRBJ2-1 | . | TRBV28 | TGTGCCAGCAGCTCGGCGGGATTTAACAATGAGCAGTTCTTC | CASSSAGFNNEQFF
. | TRBJ2-1 | . | TRBV7-9 | TGTGCCAGCAGCTTAGCTGATTTCGGGGACAATGAGCAGTTCTTC | CASSLADFGDNEQFF
. | TRBJ2-1 | . | TRBV19 | TGTGCCAGTAGGCCCCTCATAGGGGCAGGAGACAATGAGCAGTTCTTC | CASRPLIGAGDNEQFF